Following are 10 T cell receptor beta chains from one sample sequenced in a study of T cell repertoires in cytomegalovirus infection. TCRdb reanalysed the reads using MiXCR and keeps one entry per CDR3 protein. This sample has some 800,000 distinct CDR3 sequences, with over 25% found just once. Their recognized antigens are unknown. Sample: cultured CD8+ T cells from PBMCs, taken from culture after CMV antigen stimulation. These receptors were taken from a human donor in good health (CMV status not recorded). Some clones in this sample may be carry-over from other donors' samples.

Only a few counts were recorded for this clonotype. V usage is TRBV12-3 or TRBV12-4 and J usage is TRBJ1-5; a possible D gene is TRBD1 (6 bases). The V end lost 6 bases, the J end lost 5 bases, and 14 bases lay between the germline ends. The CDR3 is made up of 14 amino acids. The CDR3 reads CASSEEGGYQPQHF. Here the CDR3 DNA reads TGTGCCAGCAGCGAAGAGGGGGGTTATCAGCCCCAGCATTTT.

This sequence joins TRBV19 and TRBJ1-1; D not resolved. The germline V gene has CDR1 LNHDA and CDR2 SQIVND (reference sequence). This CDR3 has 15 residues. Deletions cut 4 bases from V and 1 base from J, with 13 bases between. The DNA for the CDR3 is TGTGCCAGTAGTAAGGCCTTAGTCCCGAACACTGAAGCTTTCTTT. Amino acids: CASSKALVPNTEAFF.

The chain joins TRBV27 to TRBJ1-2, with 8 bases fitting TRBD1. Germline lookup yields CDR1 MNHEY and CDR2 SMNVEV (reference sequence). This CDR3 has 14 amino acids. The junction had 6 bases not matched to a gene; V was cut back by 5 bases and J by 4 bases. The CDR3 protein is CASSLTGAFYGYTF. As DNA, the CDR3 is TGTGCCAGCAGTCTGACAGGGGCCTTCTATGGCTACACCTTC.

V usage is TRBV6-2 or TRBV6-3 and J usage is TRBJ2-3; D ambiguous. This CDR3 is built from 18 residues. Trimming pared 2 bases from V and 5 bases from J, leaving 23 bases between. Germline V lookup: CDR1 MNHEY, CDR2 SVGEGT. The CDR3 region is CASSYDSTGPVSLDTQYF. CDR3 sequence (DNA): TGTGCCAGCAGTTACGACTCCACCGGGCCCGTCAGTTTAGATACGCAGTATTTT.

This clonotype was picked up a small number of times. J is TRBJ1-2 and V is TRBV7-9; the match to TRBD1 covers 8 bases. The germline V gene encodes CDR1 SEHNR and CDR2 FQNEAQ (reference sequence). The CDR3 contains 15 residues. Trimming at V came to 5 bases and at J to 8 bases, leaving 13 bases not matched to a gene. The CDR3 DNA reads TGTGCCAGCAGCAACCTCGGACAGGGATCGTTCGGCTACACCTTC. Translation gives CASSNLGQGSFGYTF.

Turning to this clonotype: A read error may account for a junction end that differs from germline. This chain uses TRBV2 with TRBJ2-3; D possibly matches TRBD1 or TRBD2 (5 bases each). This CDR3 is built from 18 residues. The V gene's germline CDR1 is SNHLY and CDR2 FYNNEI. CDR3 protein: CANSNDPGRTTSTDTQYF. The DNA of the CDR3 is TGTGCCAACAGTAACGATCCGGGGCGTACAACTAGCACAGATACGCAGTATTTT.

V usage is TRBV7-8 and J usage is TRBJ2-7, with 7 bases identical to TRBD2. The CDR3 is 14 residues long. The germline CDR1 and CDR2 sequences are SGHVS and FQNEAQ. Losses at the gene ends were 6 bases for V and 0 bases for J; bases not matched to a gene: 5. The CDR3 DNA is TGTGCCAGCAGTTCGGGGGGTGCCTCCTACGAGCAGTACGTC. The encoded protein is CASSSGGASYEQYV.

The chain employs TRBV6-2 or TRBV6-3 and TRBJ2-7; D may match TRBD1 or TRBD2 (5 bases each). This CDR3 comprises 14 residues. V lost 6 bases, J lost 1 base, and 13 bases lay in between. The germline CDR1 and CDR2 sequences are MNHEY and SVGEGT. CDR3 protein: CASRGVDRSYEQYV. In DNA, the CDR3 is TGTGCCAGCAGGGGGGTAGACAGATCCTACGAGCAGTACGTC.

This clonotype was found a few times. The genes are TRBV29-1 and TRBJ1-2; D is ambiguous. V lost 3 bases and J lost 8, with 7 bases in between. Per germline, CDR1 SQVTM and CDR2 ANQGSEA. The length of the CDR3 is 10 residues. DNA for the CDR3: TGCAGCGTTGAGTATGAAGGCTACACCTTC. Translated, it gives CSVEYEGYTF.

Points on this clonotype: This may come from a read error, since a much larger clone is one base off. V is TRBV7-6 and J is TRBJ2-1; D possibly corresponds to TRBD1 (5 bases). CDR3 length: 15 residues. Trimming cost V 1 base and J 9 bases, with 16 bases left between them. Germline-derived CDR1 and CDR2 are SGHVS and FNYEAQ. The CDR3 reads CASSLGLVGLAEQFF. The CDR3 nucleotides read TGTGCCAGCAGCTTAGGTCTAGTGGGGCTTGCTGAGCAGTTCTTC.